These 17 T cell receptor beta chains were all obtained from the same sample, sequenced in a study of monozygotic twins with inflammatory bowel disease. TCRdb reprocessed the 5' RACE reads; each CDR3 protein has one entry and no DNA is given. This repertoire comprises 140,000 to 150,000 distinct CDR3 sequences; its ten largest clones make up roughly 1.2%. Input material: blood. Receptors were obtained from a human donor with ulcerative colitis or Crohn's disease, or a healthy co-twin of an affected twin (not recorded which).

The chain employs TRBV9 and TRBJ2-7; TCRdb returns TRBD2, unconfirmable since there is no DNA. CDR1 and CDR2 from the germline V gene are SGDLS and YYNGEE. The CDR3 is made up of 15 amino acids. This CDR3 reads CASSKRDSSSYEQYF.

The chain recombines TRBV20-1 with TRBJ2-2; TCRdb returns TRBD2, unconfirmable since there is no DNA. The germline gives CDR1 DFQATT, CDR2 SNEGSKA (reference sequence). The CDR3 sequence is 15 residues long. The CDR3 spells CSARRAGVTTGELFF.

CDR3 protein: CASSQDEGPRGYTF. The rearrangement uses TRBV4-1 and TRBJ1-2; TCRdb selects TRBD1, and the lack of DNA leaves this call unchecked. CDR1 and CDR2 (germline): MGHRA, YSYEKL. This CDR3 has 14 residues.

The chain carries TRBV7-6 and TRBJ2-2. Germline V gives CDR1 SGHVS, CDR2 FNYEAQ. The CDR3 length is 16 residues. CDR3 protein: CASSLPEESNTGELFF.

The chain has TRBV28 and TRBJ2-7; the D gene TCRdb calls, TRBD1, cannot be checked with no DNA. This CDR3 has 14 amino acids. Germline V gene data show CDR1 as MDHEN and CDR2 as SYDVKM. CDR3 residues: CASSFAGQAYEQYF.

The chain links TRBV5-1 to TRBJ2-7; TCRdb proposes TRBD1, but this gene call is untestable without DNA. The CDR3 loop spans 16 amino acids. Germline V lookup: CDR1 SGHRS, CDR2 YFSETQ. CDR3 in amino acids: CASSLAWDRAPYEQYF.

The gene calls are TRBV7-3 and TRBJ2-7; as DNA is missing, the TRBD2 call by TCRdb cannot be tested. This CDR3 region has 15 residues. CDR1 SGHTA and CDR2 FQGTGA come from the germline V gene. CDR3 in amino acids: CASSNIPGTSAEQYF.

The chain is built from TRBV5-1 and TRBJ2-3; no DNA is available, so the TRBD1 call from TCRdb remains unchecked. The length of the CDR3 is 15 residues. In germline, CDR1 is SGHRS, CDR2 YFSETQ. The CDR3 region is CASSLGQGIADTQYF.

The CDR3 spells CASSSPGRDTDTQYF. V usage is TRBV6-1 and J usage is TRBJ2-3; TCRdb designates TRBD1, a call that cannot be tested without DNA. The CDR3 has 15 residues. The germline V gene encodes CDR1 MNHNS and CDR2 SASEGT.

V usage is TRBV12-3 or TRBV12-4 and J usage is TRBJ2-1; with no DNA, the TCRdb D assignment of TRBD2 cannot be verified. This CDR3 comprises 16 residues. The CDR3 spells CASSLRLAGGFLEQFF.

The chain uses TRBV19 and TRBJ2-3; lacking DNA, the TRBD1 call made by TCRdb goes unchecked. The CDR3 is 14 residues long. In germline, CDR1 is LNHDA, CDR2 SQIVND (reference sequence). The CDR3 reads CASSLKDRSDTQYF. Using reference TRBV19 and TRBJ2-3 for the parts outside the CDR3, the full variable domain is DGGITQSPKYLFRKEGQNVTLSCEQNLNHDAMYWYRQDPGQGLRLIYYSQIVNDFQKGDIAEGYSVSREKKESFPLTVTSAQKNPTAFYLCASSLKDRSDTQYFGPGTRLTVL.

The chain carries TRBV20-1 and TRBJ1-3; the D gene TCRdb calls, TRBD1, cannot be checked with no DNA. Germline assignment: CDR1 DFQATT and CDR2 SNEGSKA (reference sequence). This CDR3 region has 15 residues. This CDR3 is CSARVAQQGGNTIYF.

V and J are TRBV15 and TRBJ2-4; TCRdb selects TRBD1, and the lack of DNA leaves this call unchecked. Germline lookup yields CDR1 LNHNV and CDR2 YYDKDF (reference sequence). The CDR3 is 16 residues long. This chain's CDR3 is CATSLGSGAGKNIQYF.

The gene calls are TRBV20-1 and TRBJ2-1. The CDR3 contains 14 residues. CDR1 DFQATT and CDR2 SNEGSKA come from the germline V gene (reference sequence). CDR3 region: CSASSPSWYNEQFF.

The CDR3 region is CASSLEPGISSRTQYF. V and J are TRBV5-1 and TRBJ2-3; the TCRdb D gene call, TRBD1, has no DNA to confirm it. The germline gives CDR1 SGHRS, CDR2 YFSETQ. This CDR3 region has 16 residues.

This rearrangement joins TRBV20-1 to TRBJ2-2. The CDR3 has 17 amino acids. From germline, CDR1 is DFQATT and CDR2 SNEGSKA (reference sequence). CDR3: CSARDWADSANTGELFF.

The chain couples TRBV13 to TRBJ2-5; the TCRdb D gene call, TRBD2, has no DNA to confirm it. This CDR3 region has 16 residues. CDR1 and CDR2 from the germline V gene are PRHDT and FYEKMQ (reference sequence). This CDR3 reads CASSYAGLAGGETQYF.